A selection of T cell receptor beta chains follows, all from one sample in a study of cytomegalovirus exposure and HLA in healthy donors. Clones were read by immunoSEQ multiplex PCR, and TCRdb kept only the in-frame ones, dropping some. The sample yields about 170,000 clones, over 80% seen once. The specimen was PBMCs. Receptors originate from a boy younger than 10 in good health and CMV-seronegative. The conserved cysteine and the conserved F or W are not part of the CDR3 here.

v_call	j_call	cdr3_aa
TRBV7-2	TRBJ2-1	ASSPRTSGTFEQF
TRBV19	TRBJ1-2	ASSIDRGENYGYT
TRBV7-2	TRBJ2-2	ASSLAGGTGELF
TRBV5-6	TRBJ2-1	ASSLGGSGAEQF
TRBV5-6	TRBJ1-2	ASSYRDGYT
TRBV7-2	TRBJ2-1	ASSLASGGNNEQF
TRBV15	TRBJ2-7	ATSRVTSGRRDSYEQY
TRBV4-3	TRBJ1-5	ASSQAGSKPQH
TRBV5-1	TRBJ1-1	ASSPDSGTEAF
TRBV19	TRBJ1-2	ATRDRGVYGYT
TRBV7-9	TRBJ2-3	ASSQAVVQGGTDTQY
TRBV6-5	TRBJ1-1	ASSQGLGTEAF
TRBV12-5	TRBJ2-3	ASGLEKAAGGIRTDTQY
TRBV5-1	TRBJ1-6	ASSAGNSPLH
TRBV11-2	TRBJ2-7	ASSLQNYEQY
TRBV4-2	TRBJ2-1	ASSQAGGSDNEQF
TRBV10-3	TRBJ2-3	ATTAPRMGAASTDTQY
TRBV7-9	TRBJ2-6	ASGQGAFSGANVLT
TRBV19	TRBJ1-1	ASSVLQGNTEAF
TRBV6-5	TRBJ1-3	ASSSSPPDSGNTIY
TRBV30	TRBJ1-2	AWSTGAIILNYGYT
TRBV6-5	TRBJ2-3	ASRIPGLVPDTQY
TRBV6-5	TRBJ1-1	ASSFPGNTEAF
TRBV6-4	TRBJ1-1	ASSVSGTGGVLQPNTEAF
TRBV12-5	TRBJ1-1	ASGPHMGGRPEAF
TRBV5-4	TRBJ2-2	ASSPLTGLNTGELF
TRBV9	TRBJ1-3	ASSGRQSSTSLSGNTIY
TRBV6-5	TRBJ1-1	ASRRGLTEAF
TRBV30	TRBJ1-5	AWSLEGNQPQH
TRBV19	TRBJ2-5	ASSIRISRGMGETQY
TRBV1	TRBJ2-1	TSSQDSGYSSYNEQF
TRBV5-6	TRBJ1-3	ASSLTGSGNTIY